The T cell receptor beta chain described here comes from a study of shared clonotypes between healthy human individuals (dated by TCRdb to about 2020). About the investigation overall: The cohort included three men and a couple of women between 18 and 49 years of age. For each donor, CD4 naive and CD4 memory were each run on three plates, CD8 naive on two plates, and CD8 memory on one plate. To estimate repertoire size and how much clonotype sharing occurs between individuals, the study deeply sequenced the blood TCR repertoires of five healthy adults. Different laboratories and diverse techniques were used to prepare libraries and sequence TCR repertoires, to increase sequencing depth and limit assay-specific biases. Leukapheresis yielded between about 0.9 and 8.9 billion PBMCs per donor. Paper-wide results and their limitations: Higher generation probabilities were observed for clonotypes shared by all four sorted-subset donors than for non-shared clonotypes. Estimated clonotype richness was generally larger for naive than for memory subsets. Even with the large sequencing depth, rarefaction of the sorted-subset datasets indicated that sequencing was incomplete. Because the study included a small number of donors, the genetic and exposure-history diversity represented was limited. Sampling was restricted to blood, and TCR repertoires in tissue are likely to differ from TCR repertoires in blood. Pairwise subsampling indicated that sequencing depth was expected to affect the degree of clonotype sharing among donors. About 4.5% of naive CD4, 3.5% of naive CD8, 2.3% of memory CD4, and more than 0.35% of memory CD8 clonotypes were shared across several donors.

CD8 naive samples consisted of CD45RO-negative cells that were positively selected for CCR7, yielding a CD45RA+CCR7+ population without TemRA cells. Healthy HIV-negative adults with no recently reported acute infections or vaccinations were included as donors. Every donor was a Caucasian adult living in Nashville, Tennessee, USA. After blood collection by leukapheresis, PBMCs were isolated using Ficoll-Histopaque density gradient centrifugation and then cryopreserved in the vapor phase of liquid nitrogen. Analytical flow cytometry was used to check the purity and quantity of each magnetically sorted T cell population. Genomic DNA was isolated from every sorted fraction and measured by UV absorbance on a Nanodrop 2000c. Using the deep immunoSEQ assay, multiplex PCR amplified TCR CDR3 regions from genomic DNA. Genomic DNA extracted from each cell subset was distributed evenly over all wells of several immunoSEQ 96-well plates, and each plate served as one replicate. For sorted subsets, around 200 ng genomic DNA, equal to some 28,000 T cell genomes, was loaded into each replicate PCR. Purified libraries were measured with a Qubit 3.0 fluorometer, size-checked on a Bioanalyzer 2100, and measured again with the KAPA Library Quantification kit. Every immunoSEQ 96-well plate was sequenced on a separate single-read 150-cycle Illumina NextSeq 550 flow cell. The authors' pipeline ran thus. Because the immunoSEQ output included only junctional sequences and no quality scores, the filtering could not be the same as the filtering used for full-length reads. Sequences were annotated with PyIR, a Python wrapper for IgBLAST v1.9, and V/J genes and CDR3 were assigned using IMGT germline references. Any read was removed if the V/J assignment was weak (E-value above 1e-6), the CDR3 was missing, or the read contained stop codons, out-of-frame junctions, or ambiguous translated residues. V3J clonotypes were defined as sequences sharing an identical inferred V gene, J gene, and CDR3 amino acid sequence. Percentage overlap between repertoires was calculated by dividing the number of shared unique clonotypes by the size of the smaller repertoire. Repertoire richness was assessed with RTK rarefaction, the Chao1 estimator, and Recon v2.1 estimates of unobserved clonotypes. Generation probabilities for all TCRbeta clonotypes obtained by the gDNA method from a handful of donors were computed using OLGA. TCRdb re-hosts the immuneACCESS table, in-frame sequences only. Its copies lack some clones; in the studies checked, an unresolved V gene accounts for under half of them, and the cause for the rest is not known. Clone size and V and J calls were adopted from that table, with D and trimming inferred from the DNA. This sample comprises under 850,000 clones, about 91% of them detected only once. About 25% of the sample comes from the top ten.

Details on this clone: Its cognate antigen has yet to be identified. Base quality data are lacking; no much larger clone is found one base away.

For this chain, trimming is 8 bases at the V end and 4 bases at the J end, and the number of junction bases without a gene match is 5. CDR1 and CDR2 were assigned from the germline V gene as SGHTA and FQGNSA. The CDR3 sequence holds 13 residues, the cysteine and phenylalanine included. Left in the record is the CDR3 DNA by itself, 39 bases read in frame from the first base. The sample taken for sequencing was naive CD8+ T cells sorted from blood. The cell subset or site label, as the study defines it: CD45RA+CCR7+. The receptor was isolated from a man between 25 and 39 years old in good health. This chain joins TRBV7-2 to TRBJ1-1; 9 central bases correspond to TRBD1. The CDR3 reads CASGGQGLTEAFF. The DNA sequence is TGTGCCAGCGGCGGACAGGGGCTCACTGAAGCTTTCTTT.